The 21 T cell receptor beta chains below were found in one sample sequenced in a study of identical twins. TCRdb re-called the 5' RACE reads with MiXCR, one entry per CDR3 protein. The sample lists under 400,000 distinct CDR3 sequences, roughly 9% occurring once. Input material: naive T cells sorted from blood. These receptors came from a woman aged 50 to 65 in good health.

The CDR3 bases are TGTGCCAGCAGCCAAGGTTCAAGGGGAAATCAGCCCCAGCATTTT. This codes for CASSQGSRGNQPQHF. V is TRBV4-2 and J is TRBJ1-5; maybe TRBD1 (5 bases). Looked up from germline, CDR1 is LGHNA and CDR2 is YNFKEQ. This CDR3 has 15 residues. The ends were cut back, 1 base at V and 4 bases at J, with 11 bases in the middle.

This clonotype was seen more than once but under ten times. Written as DNA, the CDR3 is TGTGCCAGCAGTGCCCGGGACTCCTCCTACGAGCAGTACGTC. Translation: CASSARDSSYEQYV. The chain carries TRBV12-3 or TRBV12-4 and TRBJ2-7; D may be TRBD2 (6 bases). The CDR3 is 14 amino acids. V was cut by 5 bases and J by 0 bases, with 11 bases left in between.

J is TRBJ1-1 and V is TRBV12-3 or TRBV12-4; D perhaps matches TRBD1 (5 bases). CDR3 length equals 15 residues. The V gene lost 7 bases and the J gene lost 0 bases, with 15 bases spanning the gap. The CDR3 nucleotides read TGTGCCAGCATGGGGATAGGGGCGATGAACACTGAAGCTTTCTTT. Residues: CASMGIGAMNTEAFF.

The chain links TRBV30 to TRBJ2-3; D assignment may be TRBD1 or TRBD2 (5 bases each). This CDR3 region has 10 residues. Germline V gives CDR1 GTSNPN, CDR2 SVGIG (reference sequence). The germline V and J ends were trimmed by 5 bases and 5 bases, with 5 bases remaining between them. In DNA, the CDR3 is TGTGCCTGGGGGGGAGATACGCAGTATTTT. Protein sequence: CAWGGDTQYF.

The chain couples TRBV27 to TRBJ2-1; no definite D call. The germline V and J ends were trimmed by 2 bases and 7 bases, with 6 bases remaining between them. Germline V gene sequence: CDR1 MNHEY, CDR2 SMNVEV (reference sequence). The CDR3 is 12 residues long. CDR3 in DNA: TGTGCCAGCAGTTTAAACCGGAATGAGCAGTTCTTC. The encoded protein is CASSLNRNEQFF.

V and J are TRBV5-1 and TRBJ2-3; a possible D gene is TRBD2 (6 bases). Germline loops: CDR1 SGHRS, CDR2 YFSETQ. The CDR3 loop spans 15 amino acids. The ends were cut back, 4 bases at V and 2 bases at J, with 14 bases in the middle. Here the CDR3 DNA reads TGCGCCAGCAGCCCAGCGTGGGACTCCACAGATACGCAGTATTTT. It is translated as CASSPAWDSTDTQYF. The full variable domain, its missing parts supplied by reference TRBV5-1 and TRBJ2-3, is KAGVTQTPRYLIKTRGQQVTLSCSPISGHRSVSWYQQTPGQGLQFLFEYFSETQRNKGNFPGRFSGRQFSNSRSEMNVSTLELGDSALYLCASSPAWDSTDTQYFGPGTRLTVL.

This clonotype turned up a few times. The rearrangement links TRBV12-3 or TRBV12-4 to TRBJ2-1; 14 nucleotides align to TRBD2. The CDR3 has 16 amino acids. After removal of 4 bases from V and 8 bases from J, the junction contained 7 bases not matched to a gene. The CDR3: CASSWATSGRDDEQFF. CDR3 sequence (DNA): TGTGCCAGCAGTTGGGCGACTAGCGGGAGGGACGATGAGCAGTTCTTC.

The chain carries TRBV4-1 and TRBJ2-1; a weak D match, TRBD2 (6 bases). In germline, CDR1 is MGHRA, CDR2 YSYEKL. The V end was cut by 1 base, the J end by 5 bases, with 15 bases between. The CDR3 is made up of 16 amino acids. Here the CDR3 reads CASSQVFTGLNNEQFF. The CDR3 bases are TGCGCCAGCAGCCAAGTTTTCACGGGACTCAACAATGAGCAGTTCTTC.

The DNA for the CDR3 is TGCGGCACAGGTCTTTCTGGAGATACGCAGTATTTT. Its translation: CGTGLSGDTQYF. The rearrangement links TRBV10-2 to TRBJ2-3; a weak D match, TRBD1 (5 bases). Looked up from germline, CDR1 is WSHSY and CDR2 is SAAADI. CDR3 size: 12 residues.

The chain recombines TRBV6-5 with TRBJ2-1, with no clear D. The V gene's germline CDR1 is MNHEY and CDR2 SVGAGI. Trimming removed 0 bases from V and 6 bases from J, with 9 bases in between. This CDR3 comprises 14 residues. The CDR3 spells CASSYSGPGNEQFF. The CDR3 nucleotides are TGTGCCAGCAGTTACTCAGGGCCTGGCAATGAGCAGTTCTTC.

A few counts support this clonotype. The chain carries TRBV30 and TRBJ1-6; D remains ambiguous. The germline gives CDR1 GTSNPN, CDR2 SVGIG (reference sequence). CDR3 length: 12 residues. V gave up 1 base and J gave up 10 bases, with 8 bases separating them. The CDR3 is CAWSDGGSPLHF. CDR3 in DNA: TGTGCCTGGAGTGACGGAGGATCACCCCTCCACTTT.

The chain links TRBV6-1 to TRBJ2-1; 7 bases are shared with TRBD2. Germline V lookup: CDR1 MNHNS, CDR2 SASEGT. The CDR3 totals 14 residues. The trim removed 8 bases at V and 0 bases at J, leaving 4 bases unmatched. CDR3 region: CASGERGSYNEQFF. The DNA of the CDR3 is TGTGCCAGCGGCGAGCGGGGCTCCTACAATGAGCAGTTCTTC.

V usage is TRBV4-2 and J usage is TRBJ2-1, with D tentatively TRBD2 (6 bases). The CDR3 length is 13 residues. Germline CDR1 and CDR2: LGHNA and YNFKEQ. With 5 bases removed from V and 9 bases from J, the gap between germline ends came to 14 bases. CDR3 sequence reads: CASSLGLSGEQFF. In DNA, the CDR3 is TGTGCCAGCAGCTTGGGACTCTCCGGTGAGCAGTTCTTC.

This clonotype has more than one count but fewer than ten. V and J are TRBV6-2 or TRBV6-3 and TRBJ2-7; D remains unclear. The CDR3 extends over 15 amino acids. V lost 2 bases, J lost 0 bases, and 11 bases lay in between. The germline V gene encodes CDR1 MNHEY and CDR2 SVGEGT. The CDR3 coding sequence is TGTGCCAGCAGTTACCCACCTTACCGCTCCTACGAGCAGTACTTC. It codes for CASSYPPYRSYEQYF.

A remark on this clonotype: The conserved phenylalanine or tryptophan is not found at the CDR3 terminus, so this likely reflects a read error. The chain couples TRBV11-1 to TRBJ2-2; 7 bases align to TRBD1. The CDR3 runs 14 residues. V lost 6 bases and J lost 7; bases outside the gene matches: 8. In germline, CDR1 is SGHAT, CDR2 FQDESV (reference sequence). Written as DNA, the CDR3 is TGTGCCAGCAGGCCACAGGGGTTGGGCGGGGAGCTGTTTTAT. The encoded protein is CASRPQGLGGELFY.

This clonotype was counted only a few times. The DNA of the CDR3 is TGTGCCACCGTTATTTACCTGTTACAGTGGGAGGGGAGTGATACGCAGTATTTT. Translating it yields CATVIYLLQWEGSDTQYF. The chain links TRBV24-1 to TRBJ2-3, with TRBD2 identical over 7 bases. J lost 6 bases, V lost 9 bases, and 23 bases had no gene match. The germline CDR1 and CDR2 sequences are KGHDR and SFDVKD. This CDR3 is 18 amino acids long.

On this clonotype itself: A much larger clonotype is one base distant, so this may be a read error. The chain has TRBV25-1 and TRBJ2-3, with a tentative D call TRBD1 (5 bases). This CDR3 is built from 14 residues. Germline lookup yields CDR1 MGHDK and CDR2 SYGVNS. CDR3 sequence reads: CASSETAGTGTQYF. CDR3 bases: TGTGCCAGCAGTGAAACGGCAGGCACAGGTACGCAGTATTTT.

This clonotype was observed a handful of times. This chain joins TRBV5-6 and TRBJ2-2; D gene unclear. The CDR3 loop spans 13 amino acids. Germline CDR1 reads SGHDT; CDR2 reads YYEEEE. V lost 3 bases and J 4 bases, leaving 7 bases between the germline ends. CDR3 sequence: CASSSQPTGELFF. DNA of the CDR3: TGTGCCAGCAGCTCACAGCCCACCGGGGAGCTGTTTTTT.

The chain combines TRBV24-1 with TRBJ2-1; D is undetermined. The germline V and J ends were trimmed by 5 bases and 7 bases, with 11 bases remaining between them. CDR1 is KGHDR, CDR2 SFDVKD, per germline. The CDR3 consists of 13 residues. DNA of the CDR3: TGTGCCACCAGTGGGGGAAGCCGGAATGAGCAGTTCTTC. This codes for CATSGGSRNEQFF.

The genes are TRBV4-1 and TRBJ2-2, with no clear D. The V gene lost 4 bases and the J gene lost 6 bases, with 6 bases spanning the gap. CDR1 is MGHRA, CDR2 YSYEKL, per germline. The CDR3 covers 12 residues. DNA of the CDR3: TGCGCCAGCAGCCGCCCGGCCGGGGAGCTGTTTTTT. Encoded protein: CASSRPAGELFF.

This clonotype was detected ten times or more. The V call is TRBV10-3, the J call TRBJ2-7; D might be TRBD2 (5 bases). V was pared by 8 bases and J by 2 bases, with 13 bases between. Germline loops: CDR1 ENHRY, CDR2 SYGVKD. The length of the CDR3 is 13 residues. CDR3 sequence: CAIAVAGAYEQYF. The CDR3 region has the DNA TGTGCCATCGCTGTCGCGGGCGCCTACGAGCAGTACTTC.